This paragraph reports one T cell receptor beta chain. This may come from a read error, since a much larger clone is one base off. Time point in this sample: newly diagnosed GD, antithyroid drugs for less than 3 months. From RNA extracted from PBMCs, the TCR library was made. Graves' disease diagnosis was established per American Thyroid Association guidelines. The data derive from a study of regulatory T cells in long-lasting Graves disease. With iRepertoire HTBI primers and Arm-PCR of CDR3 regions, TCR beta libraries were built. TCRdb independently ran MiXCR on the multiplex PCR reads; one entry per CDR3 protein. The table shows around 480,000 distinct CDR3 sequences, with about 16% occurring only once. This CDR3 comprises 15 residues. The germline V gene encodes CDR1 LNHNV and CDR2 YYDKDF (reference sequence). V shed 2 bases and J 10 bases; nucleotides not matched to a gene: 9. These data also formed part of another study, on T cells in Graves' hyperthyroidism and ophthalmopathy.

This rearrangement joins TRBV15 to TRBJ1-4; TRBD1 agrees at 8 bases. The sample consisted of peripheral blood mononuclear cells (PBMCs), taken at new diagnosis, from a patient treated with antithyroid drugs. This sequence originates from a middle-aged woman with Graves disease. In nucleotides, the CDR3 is TGTGCCACCAGCAGAAGAGGACAGGGAAGTGGAAAACTGTTTTTT. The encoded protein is CATSRRGQGSGKLFF.